The T cell receptor (beta chain) under discussion was sequenced for a study of T cell changes during pregnancy in multiple sclerosis. This CDR3 has 13 residues. Trimming stripped 3 bases from V and 4 bases from J, with 7 bases between. From germline, CDR1 is SGHTA and CDR2 FQGNSA. Clones were read by immunoSEQ multiplex PCR, and TCRdb kept only the in-frame ones, dropping some. The sample consists of about 75,000 clones, about 94% of them appearing once. This clone was detected only once. Sequences were derived from CD4+ T cells from peripheral blood mononuclear cells, sampled after pregnancy. The V call is TRBV7-2, the J call TRBJ1-3, with TRBD1 as a possible D gene (6 bases). The sequence derives from a female donor with multiple sclerosis, enrolled in a pregnancy study. CDR3 nucleotide sequence: TGTGCCAGCAGCTTGAGGGGGGGAAACACCATATATTTT. It specifies CASSLRGGNTIYF. Variable domain in full (rest from reference TRBV7-2 and TRBJ1-3): GAGVSQSPSNKVTEKGKDVELRCDPISGHTALYWYRQSLGQGLEFLIYFQGNSAPDKSGLPSDRFSAERTGGSVSTLTIQRTQQEDSAVYLCASSLRGGNTIYFGEGSWLTVV.